Listed here is a single T cell receptor (beta chain). The record originates from a study of blood T cell repertoires in COVID-19. Across the study: The cDNA or gDNA used as material had been derived from T cells, B-cell-depleted T cells, or PBMCs.

Germline V gene lookup returns CDR1 SGHDT and CDR2 YYEEEE. The V and J ends lost 2 bases and 5 bases, in that order; junction bases with no gene match: 5. This CDR3 has 15 amino acids. Per the original methods: Amplified reference gene primers provided the basis for estimating nucleated cell counts. The repertoire was sequenced with immunoSEQ multiplex PCR; TCRdb's copy has only in-frame clones and lacks some. The DNA gave D and trimming, while V, J and clone size come from that table. The repertoire consists of 94,000 or so clones, with about 91% occurring once and the leading ten covering 7% to 8.5%.

Sequenced: peripheral blood. The TCR was taken from a woman aged 70-85 years with acute or convalescent COVID-19. The V gene is TRBV5-6, the J gene TRBJ2-5, with 11 bases fitting TRBD1. CDR3 DNA sequence: TGTGCCAGCAGCTTCGGACAGGGGGCCTGGGAGACCCAGTACTTC. This codes for CASSFGQGAWETQYF.